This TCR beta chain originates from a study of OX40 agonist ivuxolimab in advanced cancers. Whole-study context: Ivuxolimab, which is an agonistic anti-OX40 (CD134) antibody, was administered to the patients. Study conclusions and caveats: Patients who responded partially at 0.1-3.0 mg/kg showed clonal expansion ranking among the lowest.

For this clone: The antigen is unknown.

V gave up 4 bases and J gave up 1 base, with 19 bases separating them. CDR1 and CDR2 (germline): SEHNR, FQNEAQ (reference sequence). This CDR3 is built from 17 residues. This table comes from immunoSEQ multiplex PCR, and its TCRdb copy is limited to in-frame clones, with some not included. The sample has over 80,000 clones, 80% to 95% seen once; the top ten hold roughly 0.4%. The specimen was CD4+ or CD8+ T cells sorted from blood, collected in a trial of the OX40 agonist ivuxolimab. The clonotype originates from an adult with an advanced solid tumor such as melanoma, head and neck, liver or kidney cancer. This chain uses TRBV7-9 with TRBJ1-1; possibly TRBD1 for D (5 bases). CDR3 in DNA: TGTGCCAGCAGCTCACAGGTTGTGGAGGGGAGGAACACTGAAGCTTTCTTT. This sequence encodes CASSSQVVEGRNTEAFF.